The subject of this entry is one T cell receptor (beta chain). Its specificity is not known. The data stem from a study of STAT3 mutations in large granular lymphocyte leukemia. Whole-study results and caveats: Every T-LGLL patient had at least one immunodominant TCRbeta clonotype.

Per germline, CDR1 MNHNY and CDR2 SVGAGI (reference sequence). The V gene end was trimmed by 6 bases and the J gene end by 0 bases; junction bases not matched to a gene: 6. This CDR3 comprises 15 residues. The protocol was immunoSEQ multiplex PCR, while the TCRdb copy is restricted to in-frame clones and leaves out a portion. Of tens of thousands of clones in the sample, about 86% are singletons; the top ten hold 12%. Sequenced: peripheral blood mononuclear cells. V is TRBV6-6 and J is TRBJ2-7, with 9 positions matching TRBD1. The source of this sequence is a man aged 55 to 69 with T-cell large granular lymphocyte leukemia. Some clones in this sample may be carry-over from other donors' samples. The CDR3, as DNA: TGTGCCAGCAGCTCTCCGGGACAGGGCTCCTACGAGCAGTACTTC. Its translation is CASSSPGQGSYEQYF.